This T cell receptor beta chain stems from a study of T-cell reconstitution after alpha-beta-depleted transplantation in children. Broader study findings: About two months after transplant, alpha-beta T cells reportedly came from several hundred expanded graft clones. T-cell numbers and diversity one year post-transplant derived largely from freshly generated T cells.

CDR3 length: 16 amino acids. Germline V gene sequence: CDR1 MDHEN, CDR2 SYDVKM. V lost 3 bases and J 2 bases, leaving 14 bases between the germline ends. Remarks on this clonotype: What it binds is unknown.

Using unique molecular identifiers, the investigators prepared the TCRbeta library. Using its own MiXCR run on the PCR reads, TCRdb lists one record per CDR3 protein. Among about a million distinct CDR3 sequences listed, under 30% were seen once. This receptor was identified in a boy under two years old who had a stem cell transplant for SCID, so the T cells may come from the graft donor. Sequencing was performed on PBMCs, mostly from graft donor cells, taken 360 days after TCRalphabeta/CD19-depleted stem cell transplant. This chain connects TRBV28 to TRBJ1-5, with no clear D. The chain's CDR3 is CASSFGRFGGNQPQHF. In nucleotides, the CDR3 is TGTGCCAGCAGTTTCGGCCGTTTCGGGGGCAATCAGCCCCAGCATTTT.